This is a list of T cell receptor beta chains from one sample in a study of shared clonotypes between healthy human individuals. Only in-frame clones appear in the TCRdb table, and some are missing; sequencing was by immunoSEQ multiplex PCR. The data hold 490,000 or so clones, with approximately 79% observed a single time. The sample was PBMCs. The receptors derive from a woman in her thirties or forties in good health. Some clones in this sample may be carry-over from other donors' samples. The CDR3 runs from the conserved cysteine through the conserved F or W.

v_call,j_call,cdr3_aa
TRBV4-1,TRBJ2-7,CASSLSPTSERGEQYF
TRBV28,TRBJ2-5,CASSSGQGARETQYF
TRBV4-3,TRBJ2-1,CASSQEGLAPREQFF
TRBV27,TRBJ1-6,CASRPDSPGSPLHF
TRBV27,TRBJ2-1,CASRTTSGSGSYNEQFF
TRBV5-1,TRBJ2-3,CASSTQRGASTDTQYF
TRBV5-1,TRBJ2-1,CASSLAGVTYNEQFF
TRBV5-1,TRBJ2-2,CATAGVTGELFF
TRBV28,TRBJ1-5,CASRQGWEQPQHF
TRBV19,TRBJ1-4,CASRTAGATNEKLFF
TRBV27,TRBJ2-2,CASTSWGGGNTGELFF
TRBV5-1,TRBJ2-3,CASSLGGSNTDTQYF